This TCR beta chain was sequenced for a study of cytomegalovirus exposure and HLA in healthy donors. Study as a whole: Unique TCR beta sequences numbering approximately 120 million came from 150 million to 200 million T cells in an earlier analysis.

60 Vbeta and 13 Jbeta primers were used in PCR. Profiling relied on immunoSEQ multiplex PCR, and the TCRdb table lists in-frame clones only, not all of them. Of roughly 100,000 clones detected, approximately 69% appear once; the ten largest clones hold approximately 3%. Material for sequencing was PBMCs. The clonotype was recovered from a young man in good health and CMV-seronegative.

The CDR3 DNA is TGTGCCAGCAGCTTTACTAGCGGGTCTAGCAATGAGCAGTTCTTC. It specifies CASSFTSGSSNEQFF. The J gene is TRBJ2-1, the V gene TRBV7-6, with TRBD2 identical over 9 bases. Trimming removed 3 bases from V and 6 bases from J; junction bases left unmatched: 6. The CDR3 length is 15 residues. Germline loops: CDR1 SGHVS, CDR2 FNYEAQ.